This TCR beta chain was captured by sequencing in a study of T-cell memory formation after mild COVID-19. From 5'RACE with constant-segment primers came TCR alpha and TCR beta cDNA libraries that carried sample barcodes and UMIs. TCRdb fed the 5' RACE reads into MiXCR, producing one record per CDR3 protein. There are roughly 310,000 distinct CDR3 sequences in the sample; 15% to 20% occur only once, and approximately 23% lies in the top ten. Overall study findings and caveats: Contracting clones, day 15 to 85, had balanced CD4/CD8, and later expanders favored CD4+. Chiefly within CM and EM were the contracting CD4+ clones; CD8+ ones were within EMRA. Cross-reactive memory seemingly joined, as some responding clones were found in pre-infection memory.

This CDR3 spans 16 amino acids. Many counts were recorded for this clonotype. Its antigen is unidentified. The sequence was obtained from a man aged 18 to 29 who had mild COVID-19 (a few samples of this study predate the infection). Cell type and time point are not known. J is TRBJ2-7 and V is TRBV21-1; the table names TRBD1, a call not compared with the DNA. TRBV21-1 is designated a pseudogene. Sequencing used PBMCs or a T cell subset sorted from them (not recorded which). In nucleotides, the CDR3 is TGTGCCAGCAGCATTGGGACAGGGAAGAGGTACTACGAGCAGTACTTC. It translates to CASSIGTGKRYYEQYF.